This T cell receptor (beta chain) originates from a study of identical twins (dated by TCRdb to the mid-2010s). Notes on the research overall: To test whether fetal clonotypes persist, this study deep-sequenced TCR alpha and beta repertoires from monozygotic twins, from unrelated adults of various ages, and from cord blood. To rule out contamination, replicate twin experiments were performed at different times with different library preparation protocols.

Here is what the overall study found, with its caveats: Out-of-frame TCR alpha sharing in monozygotic twins was systematically underestimated by recombination models, whereas sharing between unrelated individuals was in agreement with the recombination models. Compared with coincidental sharing between unrelated individuals, out-of-frame TCR alpha sequences shared between twins had an excess of sequences with low generation probability. Because the same donors could not be followed over many years, conclusions were based on cross-sectional statistical analysis. Zero-insertion analyses could be partly confounded by invariant T cells such as MAIT and iNKT, though diverse VJ usage argued against such confounding for most clonotypes. Abundant cord blood beta clonotypes carried fewer insertions; young adult naive repertoires showed a weaker similar trend, while memory repertoires showed none. In beta out-of-frame sequences, excess twin sharing was weaker, because having fewer shared sequences lowered the signal-to-noise ratio.

Every donor was a healthy Caucasian. The twin cohort comprised three pairs of female monozygotic twins, all aged roughly 18 to 30 years. Positive isolation kits from Invitrogen were used to isolate CD4+ and CD8+ T cell populations. Worth noting for this clonotype: Its target antigen remains unknown. Nothing much larger sits one base from this clone, and base qualities are not available.

Library prep was done by 5' RACE. TCRdb names Illumina HiSeq 2000 as the instrument used. Template switching added a universal primer binding site, and the final cDNA carried a unique molecular identifier that allowed TCR cDNA molecules to be counted accurately. Specific primers in the conserved constant-segment region were used to synthesize first-strand cDNA for the TCR alpha and beta chains. To control for contamination, every cDNA library was double barcoded, receiving both a SMART-Mk sample barcode and Illumina barcodes. TruSeq adapter sequences along with Illumina sample barcodes were introduced in two successive PCR steps. TCR alpha and beta cDNA libraries were sequenced on the Illumina HiSeq platform with custom primers. In the original analysis: Unique molecular identifiers were extracted from raw reads with MiGEC, and CDR3 positions were determined with MiXCR. Recombination models were inferred per individual with the repgenHMM and IGoR tools using an EM algorithm. Shared clonotype analysis was performed with the tcR package in R, normalizing sharing by the product of cloneset sizes. To study raw recombination free of thymic and clonal selection effects, out-of-frame nonproductive sequences were analyzed. TCRdb reprocessed the public reads (quality trimming at Q25 with fastp, clone calling with MiXCR) and kept in-frame beta chains. CDR3 protein sequences are deduplicated, and each keeps its most common genes and DNA. In this record, the V and J calls reflect TCRdb's handling and not the investigators' own analysis. This sample gives around 450,000 distinct CDR3 sequences in total; approximately 15% of them show up just once. The top ten clones comprise around 0.48% of the sample.

These data also featured in a second study, about yellow fever vaccine responses in identical twins. The second study, in turn, reports: The T cell response to vaccination in identical twins was reported by the authors to appear partly convergent and partly personalized. Focusing on identical twins, the study followed the T cell clones that responded to the vaccine, and did so with precision.

The specimen was CD4+ T cells sorted from blood. This sequence was found in a woman aged 18 to 35 in good health.

The CDR3 is CASKVGERDTQYF. The DNA is TGTGCCAGCAAGGTGGGGGAAAGGGATACGCAGTATTTT. This chain joins TRBV6-2 or TRBV6-3 to TRBJ2-3; the D gene cannot be resolved beyond TRBD1 or TRBD2, each matching 5 bases. Reading from cysteine to phenylalanine, the CDR3 counts 13 amino acids. The DNA shown is the 39-base CDR3, in frame from base 1. V and J are truncated by 7 bases and 6 bases respectively, leaving an intervening sequence of 14 bases. CDR1 and CDR2 are drawn from the germline V gene: MNHEY, SVGEGT.